The next 27 T cell receptor beta chains were all read from a single sample in a study of blood T cell repertoires in COVID-19. The repertoire was sequenced with immunoSEQ multiplex PCR; TCRdb's copy has only in-frame clones and lacks some. Altogether about 94,000 clones are present, under 80% being singletons, with the ten largest covering roughly 4%. What was sequenced was peripheral blood. These receptor sequences come from a man between 65 and 80 years old with COVID-19, enrolled during active disease.

V and J are TRBV5-4 and TRBJ2-3, with TRBD2 identical over 12 bases. The CDR3 loop spans 17 amino acids. Losses at the gene ends were 1 base for V and 4 bases for J; bases not matched to a gene: 7. CDR1 is SGHNT and CDR2 is YYREEE in the germline V gene (reference sequence). CDR3 nucleotides: TGTGCCAGCAGCTTGATGCTAGCGGGAGGGCTCCCAGATACGCAGTATTTT. Protein product: CASSLMLAGGLPDTQYF.

The chain links TRBV9 to TRBJ1-2; 11 nucleotides line up with TRBD1. V lost 0 bases and J lost 6; bases outside the gene matches: 4. The CDR3 is made up of 15 amino acids. Per germline, CDR1 SGDLS and CDR2 YYNGEE. Here the CDR3 reads CASSVGWGQGDGYTF. The DNA of the CDR3 is TGTGCCAGCAGCGTAGGCTGGGGACAGGGGGATGGCTACACCTTC.

This clone was observed a handful of times. The V gene is TRBV7-9, the J gene TRBJ2-5; D might be TRBD1 (5 bases). CDR3 size: 19 residues. The V gene's germline CDR1 is SEHNR and CDR2 FQNEAQ (reference sequence). Trimming shortened V by 7 bases and J by 4 bases, and 31 bases separated the two germline ends. CDR3 coding DNA: TGTGCCAGCACGGGTCTTCCTCCCTGGGGCGCTCCCCGTCCAGAGACCCAGTACTTC. Translation gives CASTGLPPWGAPRPETQYF.

V is TRBV9 and J is TRBJ2-1; the D gene is possibly TRBD2 (6 bases). The CDR3 consists of 16 residues. V lost 2 bases and J 4 bases, leaving 16 bases between the germline ends. CDR1 is SGDLS and CDR2 is YYNGEE in the germline V gene. The CDR3 here is CASSVSTGSEYNEQFF. For the CDR3, the DNA is TGTGCCAGCAGCGTCAGCACCGGGAGTGAATACAATGAGCAGTTCTTC. The full variable domain, with the rest looked up from reference TRBV9 and TRBJ2-1, is DSGVTQTPKHLITATGQRVTLRCSPRSGDLSVYWYQQSLDQGLQFLIQYYNGEERAKGNILERFSAQQFPDLHSELNLSSLELGDSALYFCASSVSTGSEYNEQFFGPGTRLTVL.

The chain employs TRBV24-1 and TRBJ1-1, with no clear D. Deletions cut 3 bases from V and 0 bases from J, with 4 bases between. The CDR3 totals 13 residues. Germline V gives CDR1 KGHDR, CDR2 SFDVKD. DNA for the CDR3: TGTGCCACCAGTGATGTAATGAACACTGAAGCTTTCTTT. It is translated as CATSDVMNTEAFF.

CDR3 coding DNA: TGTGCCACCCTCCGGGACAGGGCCAATGAAAAACTGTTTTTT. Translated, it gives CATLRDRANEKLFF. This chain connects TRBV6-5 to TRBJ1-4; 9 bases fit TRBD1. Germline V lookup: CDR1 MNHEY, CDR2 SVGAGI. CDR3 length: 14 residues. V shed 10 bases and J 5 bases; nucleotides not matched to a gene: 8.

This chain joins TRBV7-9 and TRBJ2-7; 12 nucleotides line up with TRBD2. Trimming at V came to 4 bases and at J to 6 bases, leaving 10 bases not matched to a gene. Germline V lookup: CDR1 SEHNR, CDR2 FQNEAQ (reference sequence). The CDR3 contains 16 residues. CDR3 in amino acids: CASSSPTSGSFGEQYF. The DNA of the CDR3 is TGTGCCAGCAGCTCTCCGACTAGCGGGAGCTTTGGCGAGCAGTACTTC.

The chain links TRBV6-5 to TRBJ2-1; D remains ambiguous. V was trimmed by 0 bases and J by 4 bases, leaving 10 bases between them. The germline V gene has CDR1 MNHEY and CDR2 SVGAGI. The CDR3 covers 15 residues. CDR3 nucleotide sequence: TGTGCCAGCAGTTACTCGGTAACAGTATACAATGAGCAGTTCTTC. Amino acids: CASSYSVTVYNEQFF.

This clone is a singleton in its sample. The V and J genes are TRBV30 and TRBJ1-4; 8 bases agree with TRBD1. The junction had 5 bases not matched to a gene; V was cut back by 2 bases and J by 6 bases. The germline V gene encodes CDR1 GTSNPN and CDR2 SVGIG (reference sequence). The CDR3 is made up of 14 amino acids. The DNA for the CDR3 is TGTGCCTGGAGTCCAGGGGGCTTTGATGAAAAACTGTTTTTT. The encoded protein is CAWSPGGFDEKLFF.

The J gene is TRBJ2-1, the V gene TRBV5-1; 7 bases align to TRBD2. This CDR3 region has 18 residues. In germline, CDR1 is SGHRS, CDR2 YFSETQ. With V trimmed by 3 bases and J by 3 bases, 15 bases remained unmatched. CDR3 sequence reads: CASSSSIRGTGGYNEQFF. CDR3 nucleotide sequence: TGCGCCAGCAGCTCCTCTATTCGGGGGACGGGGGGCTACAATGAGCAGTTCTTC.

The chain has TRBV28 and TRBJ2-1; 7 nucleotides align to TRBD1. Unmatched junction bases numbered 9, after V lost 5 bases and J lost 5 bases. This CDR3 is 15 amino acids long. Germline values: CDR1 MDHEN, CDR2 SYDVKM. The CDR3 here is CASSTTGRGNNEQFF. The CDR3 DNA reads TGTGCCAGCAGTACGACAGGGCGTGGGAACAATGAGCAGTTCTTC.

This clone has only one observation. The CDR3 reads CATSRESGVGETQYF. CDR3 nucleotide sequence: TGTGCCACCAGCAGAGAGTCCGGGGTAGGCGAGACCCAGTACTTC. The chain uses TRBV15 and TRBJ2-5, with TRBD2 as a possible D gene (5 bases). CDR1 is LNHNV, CDR2 YYDKDF, per germline (reference sequence). V lost 0 bases and J lost 5, with 13 bases in between. The CDR3 extends over 15 amino acids.

CDR3 residues: CASSLGGTGGNYGYTF. The CDR3 bases are TGTGCCAGCAGCTTGGGCGGGACAGGGGGGAACTATGGCTACACCTTC. The J gene is TRBJ1-2, the V gene TRBV5-4; 11 bases map to TRBD1. J was trimmed by 2 bases and V by 0 bases; bases with no gene match: 3. The CDR3 length is 16 residues. CDR1 and CDR2 from the germline V gene are SGHNT and YYREEE (reference sequence).

V usage is TRBV7-9 and J usage is TRBJ2-6, with 10 bases identical to TRBD1. The CDR3 runs to 18 residues. V lost 5 bases and J lost 2; bases outside the gene matches: 9. Germline V lookup: CDR1 SEHNR, CDR2 FQNEAQ (reference sequence). The CDR3 protein is CASSPRQGAMAGANVLTF. For the CDR3, the DNA is TGTGCCAGCAGCCCGCGACAGGGGGCCATGGCTGGGGCCAACGTCCTGACTTTC.

The count of this clone is one. The rearrangement uses TRBV2 and TRBJ1-6, with 8 bases lining up with TRBD1. The CDR3 totals 17 residues. J gave up 4 bases and V 7 bases, and 12 bases lay outside the gene matches. CDR1 and CDR2 from the germline V gene are SNHLY and FYNNEI. The CDR3 here is CASKGDRGHIYNSPLHF. CDR3 in DNA: TGTGCCAGCAAGGGTGACAGGGGCCATATTTATAATTCACCCCTCCACTTT. The full variable domain, rest sourced from reference TRBV2 and TRBJ1-6, is EPEVTQTPSHQVTQMGQEVILRCVPISNHLYFYWYRQILGQKVEFLVSFYNNEISEKSEIFDDQFSVERPDGSNFTLKIRSTKLEDSAMYFCASKGDRGHIYNSPLHFGNGTRLTVT.

A word on this clone: The junction and the germline gene differ at one end; a read error may be behind it. The chain joins TRBV7-7 to TRBJ2-1; 8 positions match TRBD1. The CDR3 totals 15 residues. Germline V gene sequence: CDR1 SSHAT, CDR2 FNYEAQ (reference sequence). This chain's CDR3 is CASSGGTGNYNEQFF. The DNA of the CDR3 is TGTGCTAGCAGCGGAGGGACAGGAAATTACAATGAGCAGTTCTTC.

The chain has TRBV7-2 and TRBJ1-5; 7 positions agree with TRBD1. Germline CDR1 SGHTA, CDR2 FQGNSA. With 5 bases clipped from V and 0 bases from J, the junction kept 4 bases outside the gene matches. This CDR3 region has 15 residues. CDR3 coding DNA: TGTGCCAGCAGCACAGGGACAGTTAGCAATCAGCCCCAGCATTTT. Translated: CASSTGTVSNQPQHF.

This rearrangement joins TRBV9 to TRBJ2-4; D remains ambiguous. Germline V gene data show CDR1 as SGDLS and CDR2 as YYNGEE. The CDR3 loop spans 15 amino acids. V lost 4 bases and J lost 0, with 11 bases in between. In DNA, the CDR3 is TGTGCCAGCAGCCCGAGGCCCCTAGCCAAAAACATTCAGTACTTC. Protein sequence: CASSPRPLAKNIQYF.

The V and J genes are TRBV27 and TRBJ1-5, with D unclear. V lost 4 bases and J 0 bases, leaving 10 bases between the germline ends. Germline CDR1 reads MNHEY; CDR2 reads SMNVEV (reference sequence). This CDR3 is built from 15 residues. CDR3 loop: CASSSSTYSNQPQHF. For the CDR3, the DNA is TGTGCCAGCAGTTCCAGTACGTATAGCAATCAGCCCCAGCATTTT.

The rearrangement joins TRBV27 to TRBJ1-1; 8 bases line up with TRBD1. CDR1 is MNHEY and CDR2 is SMNVEV in the germline V gene (reference sequence). J was trimmed by 1 base and V by 2 bases; bases with no gene match: 9. The CDR3 length is 17 residues. Here the CDR3 DNA reads TGTGCCAGCAGTTTACTTGGACAGGGACGGACGAACACTGAAGCTTTCTTT. This sequence encodes CASSLLGQGRTNTEAFF.

This chain connects TRBV5-1 to TRBJ2-5; possibly TRBD2 for D (6 bases). The CDR3 has 13 amino acids. Germline values: CDR1 SGHRS, CDR2 YFSETQ. V gave up 4 bases and J gave up 7 bases, with 14 bases separating them. The CDR3 DNA reads as TGCGCCAGCAGCACGGAAATGGGGGGGACCCAGTACTTC. The encoded protein is CASSTEMGGTQYF.

The V and J genes are TRBV5-1 and TRBJ2-5; the match to TRBD1 covers 8 bases. V shed 2 bases and J 4 bases; nucleotides not matched to a gene: 4. The CDR3 covers 14 residues. Germline V gene sequence: CDR1 SGHRS, CDR2 YFSETQ. CDR3 in DNA: TGCGCCAGCAGCTTTACAGGGGGAGGAGAGACCCAGTACTTC. It specifies CASSFTGGGETQYF.

V gene TRBV10-1 combines with J gene TRBJ2-5, with 7 bases identical to TRBD2. J was trimmed by 0 bases and V by 7 bases; bases with no gene match: 8. The CDR3 sequence is 15 residues long. In germline, CDR1 is WNHNN, CDR2 SYGVQD (reference sequence). CDR3 amino acids: CASIGGGMYQETQYF. Here the CDR3 DNA reads TGCGCCAGCATCGGGGGAGGGATGTACCAAGAGACCCAGTACTTC.

There are many counts of this clone. The gene calls are TRBV27 and TRBJ2-1; 7 bases fit TRBD2. V shed 6 bases, J shed 4 bases, and the junction held 6 bases outside the gene matches. The CDR3 runs 14 residues. Germline CDR1 reads MNHEY; CDR2 reads SMNVEV (reference sequence). CDR3 residues: CASRGLADYNEQFF. CDR3 nucleotide sequence: TGTGCCAGCAGAGGGCTAGCGGATTACAATGAGCAGTTCTTC.

The chain has TRBV7-2 and TRBJ1-1; D remains unclear. The CDR3 length is 13 residues. The germline V and J ends were trimmed by 2 bases and 1 base, with 5 bases remaining between them. The germline CDR1 and CDR2 sequences are SGHTA and FQGNSA. CDR3 DNA: TGTGCCAGCAGCTTATGGAGGAACACTGAAGCTTTCTTT. It encodes CASSLWRNTEAFF.

There are many counts of this clone. This same CDR3 is encoded by further DNA sequences in the sample. V is TRBV28 and J is TRBJ1-5, with 7 nucleotides matching TRBD1. Germline lookup yields CDR1 MDHEN and CDR2 SYDVKM. V trimming: 2 bases; J trimming: 2 bases; junction bases outside the gene matches: 3. This CDR3 is 15 amino acids long. CDR3 sequence reads: CASSLAGGGNQPQHF. DNA for the CDR3: TGTGCCAGCAGTTTAGCAGGGGGTGGCAATCAGCCCCAGCATTTT.

The V gene is TRBV4-3, the J gene TRBJ2-1; 10 bases are shared with TRBD2. The CDR3 covers 16 residues. Trimming at V came to 0 bases and at J to 10 bases, leaving 9 bases not matched to a gene. Germline assignment: CDR1 LGHNA and CDR2 YSLEER. The CDR3 sequence is CASSQEGTSVEDEQFF. The CDR3 coding sequence is TGCGCCAGCAGCCAAGAGGGGACTAGCGTTGAGGACGAGCAGTTCTTC.